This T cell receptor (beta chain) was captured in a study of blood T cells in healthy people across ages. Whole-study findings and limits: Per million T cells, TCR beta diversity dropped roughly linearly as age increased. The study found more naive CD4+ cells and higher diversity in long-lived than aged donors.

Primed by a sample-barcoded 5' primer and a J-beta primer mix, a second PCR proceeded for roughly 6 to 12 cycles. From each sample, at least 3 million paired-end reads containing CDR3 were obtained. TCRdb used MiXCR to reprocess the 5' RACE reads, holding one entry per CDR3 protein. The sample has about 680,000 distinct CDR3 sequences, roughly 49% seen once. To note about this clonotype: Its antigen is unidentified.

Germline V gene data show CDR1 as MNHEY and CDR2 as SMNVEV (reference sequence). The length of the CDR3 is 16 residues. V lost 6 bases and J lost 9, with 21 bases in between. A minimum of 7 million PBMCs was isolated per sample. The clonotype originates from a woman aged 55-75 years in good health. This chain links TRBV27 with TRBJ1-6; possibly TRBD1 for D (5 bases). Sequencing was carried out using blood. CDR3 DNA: TGTGCCAGCAGGACCAGGGAACCTGGTATCGGTTCACCCCTCCACTTT. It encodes CASRTREPGIGSPLHF.